The present entry profiles one TCR beta chain with its context. This sample stems from a study of cytomegalovirus exposure and HLA in healthy donors. The PCR made use of 60 Vbeta and 13 Jbeta primers. Sequencing was performed with immunoSEQ multiplex PCR; in TCRdb, only in-frame clones are kept and a portion is missing. Of approximately 180,000 clones listed, around 80% are singletons. This TCR was sampled from a woman between 55 and 75 years old in good health and CMV-seropositive. Sequencing used PBMCs.

The DNA of the CDR3 is TGTGCCAGCAACAGGGGGGGGGCCGAGCAGTACTTC. Translating it yields CASNRGGAEQYF. The chain carries TRBV7-8 and TRBJ2-7, with D possibly being TRBD1 (8 bases). Trimming pared 7 bases from V and 6 bases from J, leaving 13 bases between. Germline V lookup: CDR1 SGHVS, CDR2 FQNEAQ. The CDR3 is 12 residues long.